Presented here are 17 T cell receptor beta chains from one specimen sequenced in a study of blood T cell repertoires in COVID-19. Here immunoSEQ multiplex PCR was the method, and the copy in TCRdb shows in-frame clones only, minus some. The sample includes around 190,000 clones, roughly 90% of them seen just once. Sequencing was done on a sample of peripheral blood. Source of these receptors: a man aged 50 to 60 with COVID-19, enrolled during active disease.

This clone was counted a few times. The chain carries TRBV27 and TRBJ2-7, with a weak D call TRBD2 (5 bases). The CDR3 is made up of 14 amino acids. Trimming cost V 2 bases and J 3 bases, with 11 bases left between them. The germline CDR1 and CDR2 sequences are MNHEY and SMNVEV (reference sequence). CDR3: CASSLKGDIYEQYF. CDR3 DNA: TGTGCCAGCAGTTTAAAGGGAGATATCTACGAGCAGTACTTC.

The rearrangement links TRBV18 to TRBJ1-1; a weak D match, TRBD1 (6 bases). Germline V gene data show CDR1 as KGHSH and CDR2 as LQKENI. This CDR3 has 14 residues. The V gene lost 9 bases and the J gene lost 1 base, with 15 bases spanning the gap. The CDR3 nucleotides read TGTGCCAGTCCACAGGGAAGCCCGAACACTGAAGCTTTCTTT. Protein sequence: CASPQGSPNTEAFF.

This clone came up once. V and J are TRBV5-6 and TRBJ1-4; D might be TRBD1 (6 bases). The CDR3 loop spans 13 amino acids. The V gene's germline CDR1 is SGHDT and CDR2 YYEEEE. Trimming left V 4 bases short and J 5 bases short, with 9 bases between. CDR3 loop: CASSQGQNEKLFF. CDR3 bases: TGTGCCAGCAGCCAGGGACAAAATGAAAAACTGTTTTTT.

The chain combines TRBV30 with TRBJ2-1; 11 positions match TRBD2. J gave up 7 bases and V 2 bases, and 13 bases lay outside the gene matches. The CDR3 is 17 residues long. Germline loops: CDR1 GTSNPN, CDR2 SVGIG (reference sequence). The CDR3 DNA sequence: TGTGCCTGGAGTTTCAACACGAGACTAGCGGGGAGGAATGAGCAGTTCTTC. Encoded protein: CAWSFNTRLAGRNEQFF.

V gene TRBV6-1 combines with J gene TRBJ2-7; 7 bases map to TRBD1. The germline gives CDR1 MNHNS, CDR2 SASEGT. J was trimmed by 3 bases and V by 3 bases; bases with no gene match: 11. This CDR3 has 16 amino acids. CDR3: CASSDDPGTEFYEQYF. In DNA form, the CDR3 reads TGTGCCAGCAGTGACGACCCCGGGACAGAATTCTACGAGCAGTACTTC.

The chain links TRBV7-3 to TRBJ2-1, with TRBD1 matching over 8 bases. The J segment lost 8 bases and the V segment lost 4 bases, leaving 10 bases of the junction unmatched. The CDR3 is 15 residues long. CDR1 is SGHTA, CDR2 FQGTGA, per germline. CDR3 coding DNA: TGTGCCAGCAGCTCATCAGGGGGCCTCATCGATGAGCAGTTCTTC. As protein: CASSSSGGLIDEQFF.

The gene calls are TRBV7-6 and TRBJ2-7; possibly TRBD2 for D (6 bases). V was cut by 6 bases and J by 9 bases, with 24 bases left in between. The CDR3 is made up of 15 amino acids. The germline V gene has CDR1 SGHVS and CDR2 FNYEAQ. This CDR3 is CASSRRYGGAPGQYF. For the CDR3, the DNA is TGTGCCAGCAGTAGACGGTACGGGGGAGCCCCCGGGCAGTACTTC.

V is TRBV20-1 and J is TRBJ2-7; D is possibly TRBD1 (5 bases). Germline CDR1 DFQATT, CDR2 SNEGSKA (reference sequence). This CDR3 has 12 amino acids. The V end lost 3 bases, the J end lost 3 bases, and 9 bases lay between the germline ends. The CDR3 region has the DNA TGCAGTGCTAGTGGACATTTCTACGAGCAGTACTTC. Translating it yields CSASGHFYEQYF.

The chain joins TRBV5-1 to TRBJ1-1, with 8 positions matching TRBD1. This CDR3 comprises 16 residues. Germline CDR1 reads SGHRS; CDR2 reads YFSETQ. Trimming at V came to 5 bases and at J to 5 bases, leaving 14 bases not matched to a gene. The CDR3 DNA follows: TGCGCCAGCAGTAATTCGGACAGGGTAGGTAGGACTGAAGCTTTCTTT. Translating gives CASSNSDRVGRTEAFF.

The chain uses TRBV5-1 and TRBJ2-1, with a weak D call TRBD1 (6 bases). The length of the CDR3 is 13 residues. The germline gives CDR1 SGHRS, CDR2 YFSETQ. V gave up 2 bases and J gave up 5 bases, with 8 bases separating them. This chain's CDR3 is CASSLQGDNEQFF. The DNA of the CDR3 is TGCGCCAGCAGCTTACAGGGCGACAATGAGCAGTTCTTC.

This chain joins TRBV4-2 and TRBJ2-2, with 9 positions matching TRBD1. CDR1 and CDR2 from the germline V gene are LGHNA and YNFKEQ. V shed 4 bases and J 3 bases; nucleotides not matched to a gene: 6. The CDR3 has 16 residues. The CDR3 DNA sequence: TGTGCCAGCAGCCCACCGGGACAGGGTCACACCGGGGAGCTGTTTTTT. Amino acid sequence: CASSPPGQGHTGELFF.

This clone was picked up one time. This chain connects TRBV28 to TRBJ2-7; 8 positions agree with TRBD1. The CDR3 has 13 residues. With V trimmed by 5 bases and J by 3 bases, 3 bases remained unmatched. Germline V gene lookup returns CDR1 MDHEN and CDR2 SYDVKM. CDR3 region: CASSPGTGYEQYF. The CDR3 DNA is TGTGCCAGCAGTCCCGGGACAGGCTACGAGCAGTACTTC.

The chain uses TRBV2 and TRBJ2-4; 11 nucleotides line up with TRBD2. Germline V gene lookup returns CDR1 SNHLY and CDR2 FYNNEI. This CDR3 is 18 amino acids long. Trimming at V came to 1 base and at J to 8 bases, leaving 13 bases not matched to a gene. The DNA of the CDR3 is TGTGCCAGCAGTGAAGAGCGTAGCGGGGGGGCCGTTTTAGACATTCAGTACTTC. It codes for CASSEERSGGAVLDIQYF.

This chain joins TRBV28 and TRBJ2-2; D perhaps matches TRBD2 (5 bases). Trimming shortened V by 6 bases and J by 6 bases, and 29 bases separated the two germline ends. Germline V gene data show CDR1 as MDHEN and CDR2 as SYDVKM. This CDR3 comprises 19 residues. CDR3 nucleotides: TGTGCCAGCAGCTGGGCCTATATTACAGACGGGGTGATGGCCGGGGAGCTGTTTTTT. Amino acids: CASSWAYITDGVMAGELFF.

The chain carries TRBV12-3 or TRBV12-4 and TRBJ2-7; 9 nucleotides line up with TRBD2. V shed 7 bases and J 3 bases; nucleotides not matched to a gene: 4. The CDR3 is 13 amino acids. The CDR3 DNA sequence: TGTGCCAGCAAGCGGGGGGCCCTCTACGAGCAGTACTTC. It yields the protein CASKRGALYEQYF.

This clone showed up just a few times. CDR3 coding DNA: TGTGCCAGCTTCCCGAGGCGGGAGGGCCGGAGCACAGATACGCAGTATTTT. Protein: CASFPRREGRSTDTQYF. The chain joins TRBV18 to TRBJ2-3; 9 bases agree with TRBD2. The CDR3 is 17 amino acids. Trimming took 7 bases from V and 0 from J; bases not matched to a gene: 11. Germline values: CDR1 KGHSH, CDR2 LQKENI.

This clone has more than one count but fewer than ten. CDR3 coding DNA: TGTGCCAGCAGTTATTTAGCGGGGGCGGCGCGTGAGCAGTTCTTC. It is translated as CASSYLAGAAREQFF. The chain employs TRBV6-2 or TRBV6-3 and TRBJ2-1; TRBD2 matches 9 bases. Germline V gives CDR1 MNHEY, CDR2 SVGEGT. The CDR3 length is 15 residues. V shed 3 bases, J shed 9 bases, and the junction held 9 bases outside the gene matches.